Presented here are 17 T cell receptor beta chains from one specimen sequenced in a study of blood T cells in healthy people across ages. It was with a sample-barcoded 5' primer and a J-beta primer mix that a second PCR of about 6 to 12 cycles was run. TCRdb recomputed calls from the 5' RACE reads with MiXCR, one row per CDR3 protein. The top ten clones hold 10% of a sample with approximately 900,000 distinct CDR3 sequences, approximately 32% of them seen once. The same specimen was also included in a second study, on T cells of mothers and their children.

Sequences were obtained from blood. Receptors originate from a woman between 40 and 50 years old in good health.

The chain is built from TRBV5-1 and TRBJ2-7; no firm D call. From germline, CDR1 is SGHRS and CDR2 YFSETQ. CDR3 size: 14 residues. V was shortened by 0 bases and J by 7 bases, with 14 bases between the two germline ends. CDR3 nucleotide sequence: TGCGCCAGCAGCTTGGCGGGTAGGGTGCGGGAGCAGTACTTC. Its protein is CASSLAGRVREQYF. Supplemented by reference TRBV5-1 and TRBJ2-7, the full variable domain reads KAGVTQTPRYLIKTRGQQVTLSCSPISGHRSVSWYQQTPGQGLQFLFEYFSETQRNKGNFPGRFSGRQFSNSRSEMNVSTLELGDSALYLCASSLAGRVREQYFGPGTRLTVT.

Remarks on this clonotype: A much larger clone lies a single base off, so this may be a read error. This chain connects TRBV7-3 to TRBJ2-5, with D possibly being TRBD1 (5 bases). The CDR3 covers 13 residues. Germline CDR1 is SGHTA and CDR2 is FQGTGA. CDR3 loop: CVSSFGREETQYF. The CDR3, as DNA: TGTGTCAGCAGCTTCGGCAGGGAAGAGACCCAGTACTTC.

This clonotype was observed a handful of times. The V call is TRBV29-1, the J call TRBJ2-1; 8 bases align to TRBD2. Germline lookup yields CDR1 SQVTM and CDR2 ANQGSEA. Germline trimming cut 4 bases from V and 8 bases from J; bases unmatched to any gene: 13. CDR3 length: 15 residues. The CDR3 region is CSVAGARGGKDEQFF. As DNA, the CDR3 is TGCAGCGTTGCAGGCGCCCGCGGGGGGAAGGATGAGCAGTTCTTC.

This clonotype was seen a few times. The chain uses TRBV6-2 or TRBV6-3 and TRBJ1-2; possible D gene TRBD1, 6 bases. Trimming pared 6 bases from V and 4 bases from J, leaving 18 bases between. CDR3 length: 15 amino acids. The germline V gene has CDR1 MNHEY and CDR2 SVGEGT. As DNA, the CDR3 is TGTGCCAGCAGGTTACAGGGCTATCGACTCTATGGCTACACCTTC. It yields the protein CASRLQGYRLYGYTF.

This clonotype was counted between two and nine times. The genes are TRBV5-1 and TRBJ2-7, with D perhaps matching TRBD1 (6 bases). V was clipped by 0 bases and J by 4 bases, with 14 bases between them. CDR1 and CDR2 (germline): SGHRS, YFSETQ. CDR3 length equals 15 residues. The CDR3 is CASSLGVTGNYEQYF. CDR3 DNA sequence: TGCGCCAGCAGCTTGGGGGTCACAGGGAATTACGAGCAGTACTTC.

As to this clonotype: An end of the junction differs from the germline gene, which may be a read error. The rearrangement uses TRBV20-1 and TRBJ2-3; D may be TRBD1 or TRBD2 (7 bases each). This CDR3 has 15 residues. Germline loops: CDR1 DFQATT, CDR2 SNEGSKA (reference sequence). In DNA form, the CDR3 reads TGCAGTGCTAACGGCGGTCAGGGAGGGACAGATTCGCAGTATTTT. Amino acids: CSANGGQGGTDSQYF.

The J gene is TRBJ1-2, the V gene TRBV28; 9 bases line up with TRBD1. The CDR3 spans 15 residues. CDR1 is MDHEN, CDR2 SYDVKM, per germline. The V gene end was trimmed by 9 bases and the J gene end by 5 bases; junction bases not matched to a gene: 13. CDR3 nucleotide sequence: TGTGCCAGAAGAATTGAGAACAGGGGGCAATATGGCTACACCTTC. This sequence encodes CARRIENRGQYGYTF.

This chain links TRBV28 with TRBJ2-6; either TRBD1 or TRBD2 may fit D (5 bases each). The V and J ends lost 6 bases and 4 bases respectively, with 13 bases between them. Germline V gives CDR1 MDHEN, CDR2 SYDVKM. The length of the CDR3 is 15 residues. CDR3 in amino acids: CASSPGTLGANVLTF. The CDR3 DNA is TGTGCCAGCAGCCCGGGGACCCTCGGGGCCAACGTCCTGACTTTC.

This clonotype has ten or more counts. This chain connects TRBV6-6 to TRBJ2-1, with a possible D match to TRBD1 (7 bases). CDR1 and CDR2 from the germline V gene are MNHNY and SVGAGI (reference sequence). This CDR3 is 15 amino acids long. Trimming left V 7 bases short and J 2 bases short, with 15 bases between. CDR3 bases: TGTGCCAGCACCAGGGGGGACGGGACCTACAATGAGCAGTTCTTC. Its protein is CASTRGDGTYNEQFF.

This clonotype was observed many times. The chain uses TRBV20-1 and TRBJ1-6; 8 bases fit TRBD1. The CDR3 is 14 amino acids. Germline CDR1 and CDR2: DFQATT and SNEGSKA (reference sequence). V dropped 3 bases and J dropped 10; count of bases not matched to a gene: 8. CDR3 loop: CSASDRGTGSPLHF. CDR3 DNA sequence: TGCAGTGCTAGCGACAGGGGAACGGGCTCACCCCTCCACTTT.

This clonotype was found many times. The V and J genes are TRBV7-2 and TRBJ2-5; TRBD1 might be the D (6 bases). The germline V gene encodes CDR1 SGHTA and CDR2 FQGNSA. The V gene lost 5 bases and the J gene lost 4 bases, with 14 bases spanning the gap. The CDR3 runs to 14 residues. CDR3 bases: TGTGCCAGCAGCAACAATCAGGGGCTAGAGACCCAGTACTTC. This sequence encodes CASSNNQGLETQYF.

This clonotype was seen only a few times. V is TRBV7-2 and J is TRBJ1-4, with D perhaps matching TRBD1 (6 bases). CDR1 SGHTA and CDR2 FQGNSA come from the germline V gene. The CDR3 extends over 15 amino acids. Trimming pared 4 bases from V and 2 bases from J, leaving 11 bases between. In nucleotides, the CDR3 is TGTGCCAGCAGCTCCCAGGGGTATACTAATGAAAAACTGTTTTTT. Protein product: CASSSQGYTNEKLFF.

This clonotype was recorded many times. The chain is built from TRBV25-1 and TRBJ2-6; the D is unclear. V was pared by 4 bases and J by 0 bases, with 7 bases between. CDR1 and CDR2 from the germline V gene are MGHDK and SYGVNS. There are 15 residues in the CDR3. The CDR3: CASSAPGSGANVLTF. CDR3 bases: TGTGCCAGCAGTGCTCCAGGCTCTGGGGCCAACGTCCTGACTTTC.

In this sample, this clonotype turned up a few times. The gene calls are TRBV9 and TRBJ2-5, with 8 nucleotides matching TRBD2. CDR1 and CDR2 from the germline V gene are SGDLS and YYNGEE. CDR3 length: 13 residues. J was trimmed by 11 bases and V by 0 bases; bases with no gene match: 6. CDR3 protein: CASSVVTSGEQYF. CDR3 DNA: TGTGCCAGCAGCGTAGTTACTAGCGGTGAGCAGTACTTC.

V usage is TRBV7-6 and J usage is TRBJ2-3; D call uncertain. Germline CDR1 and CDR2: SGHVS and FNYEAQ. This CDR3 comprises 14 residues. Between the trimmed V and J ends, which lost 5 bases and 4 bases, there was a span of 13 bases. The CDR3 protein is CASSPDPEPDTQYF. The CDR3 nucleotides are TGTGCCAGCAGCCCCGATCCAGAGCCAGATACGCAGTATTTT. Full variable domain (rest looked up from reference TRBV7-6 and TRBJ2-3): GAGVSQSPRYKVTKRGQDVALRCDPISGHVSLYWYRQALGQGPEFLTYFNYEAQQDKSGLPNDRFSAERPEGSISTLTIQRTEQRDSAMYRCASSPDPEPDTQYFGPGTRLTVL.

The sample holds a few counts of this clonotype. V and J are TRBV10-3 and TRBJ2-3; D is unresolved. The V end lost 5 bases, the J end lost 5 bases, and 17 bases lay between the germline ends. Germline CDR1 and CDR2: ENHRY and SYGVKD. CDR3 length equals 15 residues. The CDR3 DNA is TGTGCCATCAGTACCGGCCGGGTCTCTAGAGATACGCAGTATTTT. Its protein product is CAISTGRVSRDTQYF.

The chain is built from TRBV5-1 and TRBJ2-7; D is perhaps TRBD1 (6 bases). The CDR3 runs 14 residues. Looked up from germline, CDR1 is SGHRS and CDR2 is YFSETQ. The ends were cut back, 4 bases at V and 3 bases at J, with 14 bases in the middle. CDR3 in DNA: TGCGCCAGCAGCGAAAGGACAGCGGACTACGAGCAGTACTTC. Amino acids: CASSERTADYEQYF.